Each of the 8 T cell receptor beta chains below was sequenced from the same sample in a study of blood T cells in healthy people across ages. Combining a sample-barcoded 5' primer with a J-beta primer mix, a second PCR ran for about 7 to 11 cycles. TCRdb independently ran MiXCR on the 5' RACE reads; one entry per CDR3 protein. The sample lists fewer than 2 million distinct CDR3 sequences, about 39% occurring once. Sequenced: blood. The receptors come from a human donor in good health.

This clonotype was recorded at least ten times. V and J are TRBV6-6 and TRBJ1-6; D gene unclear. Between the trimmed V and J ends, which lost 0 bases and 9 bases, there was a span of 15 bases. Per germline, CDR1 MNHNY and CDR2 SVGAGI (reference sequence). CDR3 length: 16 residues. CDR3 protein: CASSYSSPGFSSPLHF. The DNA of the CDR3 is TGTGCCAGCAGTTACTCTAGTCCGGGGTTCAGTTCACCCCTCCACTTT.

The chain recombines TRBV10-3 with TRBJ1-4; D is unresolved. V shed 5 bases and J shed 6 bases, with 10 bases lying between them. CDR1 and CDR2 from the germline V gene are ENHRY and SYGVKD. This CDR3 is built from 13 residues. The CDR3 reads CAISPSSDEKLFF. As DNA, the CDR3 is TGTGCCATCAGTCCGAGTTCGGATGAAAAACTGTTTTTT.

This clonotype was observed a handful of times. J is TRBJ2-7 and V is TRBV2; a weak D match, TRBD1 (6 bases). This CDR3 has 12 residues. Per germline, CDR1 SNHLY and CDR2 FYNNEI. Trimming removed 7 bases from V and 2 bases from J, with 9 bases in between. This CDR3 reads CASTRTAYEQYF. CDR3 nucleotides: TGTGCCAGCACCAGGACAGCCTACGAGCAGTACTTC.

The CDR3 DNA reads TGTGCCAGCAGCTTTACAAGCTCTGGAAACACCATATATTTT. As protein: CASSFTSSGNTIYF. This chain joins TRBV7-6 and TRBJ1-3; D is uncertain. The CDR3 runs 14 residues. Trimming left V 3 bases short and J 0 bases short, with 6 bases between. Per germline, CDR1 SGHVS and CDR2 FNYEAQ.

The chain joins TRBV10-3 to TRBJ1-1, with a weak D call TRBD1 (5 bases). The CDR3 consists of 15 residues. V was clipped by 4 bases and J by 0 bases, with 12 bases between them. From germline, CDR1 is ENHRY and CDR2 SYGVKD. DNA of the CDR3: TGTGCCATCAGTGGGGACTCGGGCATGAACACTGAAGCTTTCTTT. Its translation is CAISGDSGMNTEAFF.

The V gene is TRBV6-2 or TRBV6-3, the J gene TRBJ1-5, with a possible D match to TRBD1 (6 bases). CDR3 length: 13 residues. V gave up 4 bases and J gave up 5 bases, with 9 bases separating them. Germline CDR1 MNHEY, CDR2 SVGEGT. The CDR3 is CASSSNRDQPQHF. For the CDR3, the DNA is TGTGCCAGCAGTTCAAACAGGGATCAGCCCCAGCATTTT.

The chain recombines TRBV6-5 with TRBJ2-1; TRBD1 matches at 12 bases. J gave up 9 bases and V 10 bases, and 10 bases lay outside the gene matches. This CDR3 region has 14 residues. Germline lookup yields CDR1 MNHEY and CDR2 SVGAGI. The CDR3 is CATLGDRGPGEQFF. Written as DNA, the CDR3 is TGTGCCACACTAGGGGACAGGGGGCCGGGTGAGCAGTTCTTC.

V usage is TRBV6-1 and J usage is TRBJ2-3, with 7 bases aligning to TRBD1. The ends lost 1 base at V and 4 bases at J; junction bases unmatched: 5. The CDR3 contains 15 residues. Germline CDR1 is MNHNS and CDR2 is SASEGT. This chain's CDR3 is CASSEEPGGPDTQYF. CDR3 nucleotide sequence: TGTGCCAGCAGTGAAGAGCCAGGGGGTCCAGATACGCAGTATTTT.